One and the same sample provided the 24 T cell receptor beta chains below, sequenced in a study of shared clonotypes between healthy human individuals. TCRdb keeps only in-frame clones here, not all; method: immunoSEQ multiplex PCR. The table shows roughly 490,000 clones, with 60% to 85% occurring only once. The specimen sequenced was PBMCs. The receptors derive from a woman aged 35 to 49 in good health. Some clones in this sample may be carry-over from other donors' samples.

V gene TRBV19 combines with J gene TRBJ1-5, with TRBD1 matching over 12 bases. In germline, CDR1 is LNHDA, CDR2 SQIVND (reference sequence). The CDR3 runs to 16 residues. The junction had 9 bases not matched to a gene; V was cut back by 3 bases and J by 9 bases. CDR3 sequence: CASSILGTGGDRPQHF. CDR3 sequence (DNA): TGTGCCAGTAGTATTCTGGGGACAGGGGGCGATCGGCCCCAGCATTTT.

As DNA, the CDR3 is TGTGCCAGCAGCGAGGGACAGGGGGCTTTTGATGAGCAGTTCTTC. Its protein is CASSEGQGAFDEQFF. V and J are TRBV9 and TRBJ2-1, with TRBD1 identical over 12 bases. The germline V gene has CDR1 SGDLS and CDR2 YYNGEE. This CDR3 region has 15 residues. The trim removed 3 bases at V and 8 bases at J, leaving 6 bases unmatched.

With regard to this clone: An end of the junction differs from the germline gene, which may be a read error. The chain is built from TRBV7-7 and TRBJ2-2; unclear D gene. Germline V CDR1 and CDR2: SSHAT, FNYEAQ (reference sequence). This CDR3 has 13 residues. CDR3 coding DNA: TGTGCTAGCAGCGTAGACCCCGGAGGGGAGCTGTTTTTT. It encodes CASSVDPGGELFF.

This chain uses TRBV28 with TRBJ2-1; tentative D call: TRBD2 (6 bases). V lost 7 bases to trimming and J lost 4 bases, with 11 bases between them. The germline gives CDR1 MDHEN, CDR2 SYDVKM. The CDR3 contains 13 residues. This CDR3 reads CASNQDYYNEQFF. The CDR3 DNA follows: TGTGCCAGCAACCAGGACTATTACAATGAGCAGTTCTTC.

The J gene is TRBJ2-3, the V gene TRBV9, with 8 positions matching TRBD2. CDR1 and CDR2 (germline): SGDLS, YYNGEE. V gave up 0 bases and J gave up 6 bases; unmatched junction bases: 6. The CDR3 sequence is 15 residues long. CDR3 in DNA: TGTGCCAGCAGCGTAGAAGCGGGGGTTGGGGATACGCAGTATTTT. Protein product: CASSVEAGVGDTQYF.

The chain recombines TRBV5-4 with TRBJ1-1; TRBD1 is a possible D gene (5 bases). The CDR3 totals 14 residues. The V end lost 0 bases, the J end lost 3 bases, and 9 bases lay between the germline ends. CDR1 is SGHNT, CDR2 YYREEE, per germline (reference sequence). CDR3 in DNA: TGTGCCAGCAGCTTGGGTATGGGGGACACTGAAGCTTTCTTT. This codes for CASSLGMGDTEAFF.

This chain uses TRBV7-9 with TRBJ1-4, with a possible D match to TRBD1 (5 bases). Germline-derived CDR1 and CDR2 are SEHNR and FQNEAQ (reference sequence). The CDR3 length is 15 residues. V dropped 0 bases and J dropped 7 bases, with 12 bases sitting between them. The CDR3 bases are TGTGCCAGCAGCTTAGCGCTGGACCAGGGTGAAAAACTGTTTTTT. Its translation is CASSLALDQGEKLFF.

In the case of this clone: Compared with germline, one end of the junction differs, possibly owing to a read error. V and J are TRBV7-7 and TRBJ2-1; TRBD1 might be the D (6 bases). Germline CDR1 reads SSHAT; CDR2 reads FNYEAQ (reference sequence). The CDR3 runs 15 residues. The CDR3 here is CASSLGQGSYNEQFF. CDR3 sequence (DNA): TGTGCTAGCAGCTTAGGTCAGGGGTCCTACAATGAGCAGTTCTTC.

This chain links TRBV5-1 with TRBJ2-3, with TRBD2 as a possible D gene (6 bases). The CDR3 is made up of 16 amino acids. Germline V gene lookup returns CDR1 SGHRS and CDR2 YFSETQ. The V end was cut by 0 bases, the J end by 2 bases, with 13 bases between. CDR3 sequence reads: CASSLGGDPNTDTQYF. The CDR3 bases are TGCGCCAGCAGCTTGGGGGGGGACCCCAACACAGATACGCAGTATTTT.

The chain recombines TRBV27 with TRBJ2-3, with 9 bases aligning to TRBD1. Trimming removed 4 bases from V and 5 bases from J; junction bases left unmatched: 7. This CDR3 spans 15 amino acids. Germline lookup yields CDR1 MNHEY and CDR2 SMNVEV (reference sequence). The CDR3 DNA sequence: TGTGCCAGCAGTTACTTCCGGGACAGGGAAGATACGCAGTATTTT. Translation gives CASSYFRDREDTQYF.

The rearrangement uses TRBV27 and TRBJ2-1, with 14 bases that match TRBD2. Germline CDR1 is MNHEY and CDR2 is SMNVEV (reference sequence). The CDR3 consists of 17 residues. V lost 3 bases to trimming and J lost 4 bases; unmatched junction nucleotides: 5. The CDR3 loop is CASSFGTSGSRYNEQFF. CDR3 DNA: TGTGCCAGCAGTTTCGGGACTAGCGGGAGCCGGTACAATGAGCAGTTCTTC.

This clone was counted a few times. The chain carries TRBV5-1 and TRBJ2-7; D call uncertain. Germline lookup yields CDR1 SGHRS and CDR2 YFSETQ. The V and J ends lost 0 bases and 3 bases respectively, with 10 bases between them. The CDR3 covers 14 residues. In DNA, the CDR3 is TGCGCCAGCAGCTTGGAGGTCCCTTACTACGAGCAGTACTTC. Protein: CASSLEVPYYEQYF.

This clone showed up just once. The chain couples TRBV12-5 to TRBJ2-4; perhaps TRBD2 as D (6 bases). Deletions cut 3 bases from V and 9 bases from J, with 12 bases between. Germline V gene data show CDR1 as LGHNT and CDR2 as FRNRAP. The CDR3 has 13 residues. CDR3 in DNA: TGTGCTAGTGGTTTCTCCGGGAGCGGCATTCAGTACTTC. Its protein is CASGFSGSGIQYF. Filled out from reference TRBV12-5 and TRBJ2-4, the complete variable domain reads DARVTQTPRHKVTEMGQEVTMRCQPILGHNTVFWYRQTMMQGLELLAYFRNRAPLDDSGMPKDRFSAEMPDATLATLKIQPSEPRDSAVYFCASGFSGSGIQYFGAGTRLSVL.

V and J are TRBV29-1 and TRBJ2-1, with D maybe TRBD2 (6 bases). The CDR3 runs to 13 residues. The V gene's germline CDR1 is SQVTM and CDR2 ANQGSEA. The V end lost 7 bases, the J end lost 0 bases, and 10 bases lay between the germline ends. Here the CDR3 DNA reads TGCAGCGCCGGGACTGACTCCTACAATGAGCAGTTCTTC. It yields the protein CSAGTDSYNEQFF.

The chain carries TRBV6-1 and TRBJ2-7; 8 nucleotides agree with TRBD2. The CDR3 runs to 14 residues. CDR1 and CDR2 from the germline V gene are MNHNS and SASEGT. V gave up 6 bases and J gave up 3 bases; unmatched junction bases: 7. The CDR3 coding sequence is TGTGCCAGCAGCCTTAGCGGGAAGAACTACGAGCAGTACTTC. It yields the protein CASSLSGKNYEQYF.

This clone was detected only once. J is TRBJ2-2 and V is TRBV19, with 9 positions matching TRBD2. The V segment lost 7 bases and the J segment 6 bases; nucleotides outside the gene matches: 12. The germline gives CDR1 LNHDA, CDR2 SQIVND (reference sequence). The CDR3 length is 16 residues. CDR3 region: CASTPSGGRGAGELFF. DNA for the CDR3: TGTGCCAGTACCCCGAGCGGCGGGAGGGGAGCCGGGGAGCTGTTTTTT.

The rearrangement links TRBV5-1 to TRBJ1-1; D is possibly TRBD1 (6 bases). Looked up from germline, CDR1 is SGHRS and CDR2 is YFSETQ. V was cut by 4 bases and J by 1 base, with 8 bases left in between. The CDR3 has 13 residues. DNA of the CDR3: TGCGCCAGCAGCATACAGGGGAACACTGAAGCTTTCTTT. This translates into CASSIQGNTEAFF.

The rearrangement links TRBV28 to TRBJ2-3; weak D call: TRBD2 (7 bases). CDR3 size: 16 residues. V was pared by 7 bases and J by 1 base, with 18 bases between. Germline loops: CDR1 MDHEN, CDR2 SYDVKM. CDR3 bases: TGTGCCAGCACCACCGGGGGGCGGGGTCGCACAGATACGCAGTATTTT. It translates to CASTTGGRGRTDTQYF.

The CDR3 region has the DNA TGTGCCAGCAGTGCCCCGACAGGGAACTATGGCTACACCTTC. This gives the protein CASSAPTGNYGYTF. The chain employs TRBV2 and TRBJ1-2; TRBD1 agrees at 7 bases. Trimming at V came to 4 bases and at J to 2 bases, leaving 4 bases not matched to a gene. This CDR3 is built from 14 residues. Germline values: CDR1 SNHLY, CDR2 FYNNEI.

DNA of the CDR3: TGCGCCAGCAGCCAAACGTGGGACAGTCGTGGCGAGCAGTACTTC. Its translation is CASSQTWDSRGEQYF. The chain has TRBV4-1 and TRBJ2-7, with 7 bases aligning to TRBD1. The CDR3 is made up of 15 amino acids. With V trimmed by 2 bases and J by 6 bases, 10 bases remained unmatched. Per the germline V gene, CDR1 is MGHRA and CDR2 is YSYEKL.

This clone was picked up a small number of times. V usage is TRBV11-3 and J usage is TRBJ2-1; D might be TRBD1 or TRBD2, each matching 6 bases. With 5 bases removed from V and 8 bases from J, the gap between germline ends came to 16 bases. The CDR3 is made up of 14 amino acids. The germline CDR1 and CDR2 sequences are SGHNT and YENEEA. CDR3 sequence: CASSPTTGRHEQFF. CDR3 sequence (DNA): TGTGCCAGCAGCCCAACAACAGGGAGGCATGAGCAGTTCTTC.

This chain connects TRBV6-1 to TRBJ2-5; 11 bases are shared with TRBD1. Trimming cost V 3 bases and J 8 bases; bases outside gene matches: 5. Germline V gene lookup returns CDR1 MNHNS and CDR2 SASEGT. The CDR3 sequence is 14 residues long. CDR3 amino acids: CASSDMGQGDTQYF. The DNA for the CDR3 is TGTGCCAGCAGTGATATGGGACAGGGGGACACCCAGTACTTC.

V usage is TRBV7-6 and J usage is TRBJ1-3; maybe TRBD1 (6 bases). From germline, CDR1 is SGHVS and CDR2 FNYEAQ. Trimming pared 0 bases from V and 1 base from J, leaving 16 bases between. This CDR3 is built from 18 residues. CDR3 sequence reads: CASSLAIAGAISGNTIYF. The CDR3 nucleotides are TGTGCCAGCAGCTTAGCTATTGCGGGGGCGATATCTGGAAACACCATATATTTT.

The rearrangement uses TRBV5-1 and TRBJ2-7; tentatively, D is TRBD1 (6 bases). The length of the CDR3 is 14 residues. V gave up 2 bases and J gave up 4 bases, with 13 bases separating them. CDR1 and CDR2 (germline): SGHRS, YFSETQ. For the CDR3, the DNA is TGCGCCAGCAGCTTTACAGGGAATTCGTACGAGCAGTACTTC. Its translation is CASSFTGNSYEQYF. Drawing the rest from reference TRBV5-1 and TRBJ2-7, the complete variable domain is KAGVTQTPRYLIKTRGQQVTLSCSPISGHRSVSWYQQTPGQGLQFLFEYFSETQRNKGNFPGRFSGRQFSNSRSEMNVSTLELGDSALYLCASSFTGNSYEQYFGPGTRLTVT.